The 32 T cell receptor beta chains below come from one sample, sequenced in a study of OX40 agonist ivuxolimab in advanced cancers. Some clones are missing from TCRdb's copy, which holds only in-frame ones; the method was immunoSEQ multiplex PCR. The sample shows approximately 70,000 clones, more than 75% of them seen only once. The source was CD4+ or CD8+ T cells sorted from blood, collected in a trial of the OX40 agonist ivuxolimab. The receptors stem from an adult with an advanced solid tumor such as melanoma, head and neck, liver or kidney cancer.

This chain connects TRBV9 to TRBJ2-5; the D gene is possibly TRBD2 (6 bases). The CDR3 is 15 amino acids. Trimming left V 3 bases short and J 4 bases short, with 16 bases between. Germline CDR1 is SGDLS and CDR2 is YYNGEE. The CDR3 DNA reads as TGTGCCAGCAGCGCCACTGGGACTCCCGGAGAGACCCAGTACTTC. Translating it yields CASSATGTPGETQYF.

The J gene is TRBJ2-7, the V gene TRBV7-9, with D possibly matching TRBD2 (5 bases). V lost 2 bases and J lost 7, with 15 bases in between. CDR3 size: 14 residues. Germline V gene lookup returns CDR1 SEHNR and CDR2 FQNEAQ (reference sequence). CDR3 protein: CASSLQLTRGEQYF. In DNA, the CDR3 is TGTGCCAGCAGCTTACAATTAACCCGGGGAGAGCAGTACTTC. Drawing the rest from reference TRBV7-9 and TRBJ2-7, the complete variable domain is DTGVSQNPRHKITKRGQNVTFRCDPISEHNRLYWYRQTLGQGPEFLTYFQNEAQLEKSRLLSDRFSAERPKGSFSTLEIQRTEQGDSAMYLCASSLQLTRGEQYFGPGTRLTVT.

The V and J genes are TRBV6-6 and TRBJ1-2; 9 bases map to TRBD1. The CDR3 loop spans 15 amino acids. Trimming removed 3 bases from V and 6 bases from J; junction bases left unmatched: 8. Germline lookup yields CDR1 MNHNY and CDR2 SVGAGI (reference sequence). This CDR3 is CASSYRGTGLDGYTF. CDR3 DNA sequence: TGTGCCAGCAGTTATAGAGGGACAGGGTTAGATGGCTACACCTTC.

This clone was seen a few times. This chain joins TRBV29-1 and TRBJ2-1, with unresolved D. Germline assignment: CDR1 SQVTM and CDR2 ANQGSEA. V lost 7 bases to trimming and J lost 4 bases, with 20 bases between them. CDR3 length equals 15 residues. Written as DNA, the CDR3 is TGCAGCGCCCAGAACCGGGCCATACCTTACAATGAGCAGTTCTTC. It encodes CSAQNRAIPYNEQFF.

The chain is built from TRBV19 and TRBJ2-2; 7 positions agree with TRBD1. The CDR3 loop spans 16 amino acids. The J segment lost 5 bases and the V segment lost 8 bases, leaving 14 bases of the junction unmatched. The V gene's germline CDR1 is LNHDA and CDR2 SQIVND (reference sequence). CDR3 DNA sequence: TGTGCCAGTCGACTTCAGGGGGTTCGAATGACCGGGGAGCTGTTTTTT. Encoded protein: CASRLQGVRMTGELFF.

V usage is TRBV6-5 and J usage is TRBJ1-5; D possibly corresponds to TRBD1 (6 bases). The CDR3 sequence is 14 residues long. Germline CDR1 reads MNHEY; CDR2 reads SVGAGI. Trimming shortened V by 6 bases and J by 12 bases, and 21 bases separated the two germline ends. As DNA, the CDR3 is TGTGCCAGCAGAATGAAGTTAGGGGGGGGCCACCAGCATTTT. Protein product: CASRMKLGGGHQHF.

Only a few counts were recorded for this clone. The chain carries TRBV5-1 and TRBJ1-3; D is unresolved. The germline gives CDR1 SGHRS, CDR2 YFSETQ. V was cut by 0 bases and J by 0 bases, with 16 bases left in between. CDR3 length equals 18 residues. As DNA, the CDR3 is TGCGCCAGCAGCTTGGGGACCGGGATGGGAGCCTCTGGAAACACCATATATTTT. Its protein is CASSLGTGMGASGNTIYF.

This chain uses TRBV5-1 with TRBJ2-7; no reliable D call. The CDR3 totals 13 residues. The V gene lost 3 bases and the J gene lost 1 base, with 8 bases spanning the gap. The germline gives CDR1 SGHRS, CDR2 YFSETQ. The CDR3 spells CASSYGRSYEQYF. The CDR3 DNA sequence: TGCGCCAGCAGCTACGGCAGATCCTACGAGCAGTACTTC. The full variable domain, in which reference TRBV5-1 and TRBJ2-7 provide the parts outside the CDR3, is KAGVTQTPRYLIKTRGQQVTLSCSPISGHRSVSWYQQTPGQGLQFLFEYFSETQRNKGNFPGRFSGRQFSNSRSEMNVSTLELGDSALYLCASSYGRSYEQYFGPGTRLTVT.

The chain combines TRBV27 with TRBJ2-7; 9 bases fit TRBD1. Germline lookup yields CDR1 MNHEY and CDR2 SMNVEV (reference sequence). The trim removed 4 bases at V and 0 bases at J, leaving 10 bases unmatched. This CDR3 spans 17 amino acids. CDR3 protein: CASSSTPGTGLSYEQYF. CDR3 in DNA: TGTGCCAGCAGTTCCACCCCCGGGACAGGGCTCTCCTACGAGCAGTACTTC.

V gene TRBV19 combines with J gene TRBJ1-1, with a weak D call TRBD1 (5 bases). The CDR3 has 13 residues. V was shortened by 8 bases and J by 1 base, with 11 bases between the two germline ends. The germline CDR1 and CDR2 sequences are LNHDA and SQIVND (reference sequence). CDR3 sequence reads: CASWGNANTEAFF. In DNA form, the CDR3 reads TGTGCCAGTTGGGGGAACGCGAACACTGAAGCTTTCTTT.

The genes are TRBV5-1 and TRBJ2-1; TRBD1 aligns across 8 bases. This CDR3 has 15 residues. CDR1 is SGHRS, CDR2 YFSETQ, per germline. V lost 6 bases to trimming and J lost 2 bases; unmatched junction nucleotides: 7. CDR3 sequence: CASTLGTGPYNEQFF. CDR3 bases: TGCGCCAGCACCTTAGGGACAGGCCCCTACAATGAGCAGTTCTTC.

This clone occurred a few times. The CDR3 sequence: CASRLQGSTDTQYF. For the CDR3, the DNA is TGTGCCAGCAGGCTACAGGGGAGCACAGATACGCAGTATTTT. J is TRBJ2-3 and V is TRBV7-6; 7 bases line up with TRBD1. In germline, CDR1 is SGHVS, CDR2 FNYEAQ. The J segment lost 0 bases and the V segment lost 6 bases, leaving 3 bases of the junction unmatched. This CDR3 has 14 amino acids.

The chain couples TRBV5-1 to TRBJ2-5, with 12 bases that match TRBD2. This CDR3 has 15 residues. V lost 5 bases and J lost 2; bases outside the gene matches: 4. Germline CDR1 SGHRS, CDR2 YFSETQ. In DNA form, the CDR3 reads TGCGCCAGCAGTCCCGGACTAGCGGGACAAGAGACCCAGTACTTC. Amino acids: CASSPGLAGQETQYF.

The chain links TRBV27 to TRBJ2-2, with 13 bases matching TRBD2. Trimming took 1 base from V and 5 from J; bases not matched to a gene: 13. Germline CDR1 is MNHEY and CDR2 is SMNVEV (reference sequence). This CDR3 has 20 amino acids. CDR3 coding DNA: TGTGCCAGCAGTTTATTAAAAGGACTAGCGGGGGTAAGGGGGACCGGGGAGCTGTTTTTT. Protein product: CASSLLKGLAGVRGTGELFF.

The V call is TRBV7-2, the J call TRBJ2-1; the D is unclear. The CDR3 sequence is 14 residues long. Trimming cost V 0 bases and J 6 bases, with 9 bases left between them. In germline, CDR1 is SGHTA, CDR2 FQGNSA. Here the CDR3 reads CASSLALLSNEQFF. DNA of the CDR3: TGTGCCAGCAGCTTAGCGCTCCTGTCCAATGAGCAGTTCTTC. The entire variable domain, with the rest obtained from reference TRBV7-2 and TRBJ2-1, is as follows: GAGVSQSPSNKVTEKGKDVELRCDPISGHTALYWYRQSLGQGLEFLIYFQGNSAPDKSGLPSDRFSAERTGGSVSTLTIQRTQQEDSAVYLCASSLALLSNEQFFGPGTRLTVL.

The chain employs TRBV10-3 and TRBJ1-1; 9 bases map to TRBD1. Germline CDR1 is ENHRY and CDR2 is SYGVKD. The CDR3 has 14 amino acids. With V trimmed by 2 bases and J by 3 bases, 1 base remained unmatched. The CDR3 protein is CAISETGGDTEAFF. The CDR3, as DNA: TGTGCCATCAGTGAGACAGGGGGCGACACTGAAGCTTTCTTT.

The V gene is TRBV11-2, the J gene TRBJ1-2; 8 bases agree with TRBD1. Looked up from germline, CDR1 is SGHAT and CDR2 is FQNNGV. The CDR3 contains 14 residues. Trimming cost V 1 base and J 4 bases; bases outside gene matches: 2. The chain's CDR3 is CASSLGGTGYGYTF. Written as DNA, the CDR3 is TGTGCCAGCAGCTTAGGGGGGACAGGCTATGGCTACACCTTC.

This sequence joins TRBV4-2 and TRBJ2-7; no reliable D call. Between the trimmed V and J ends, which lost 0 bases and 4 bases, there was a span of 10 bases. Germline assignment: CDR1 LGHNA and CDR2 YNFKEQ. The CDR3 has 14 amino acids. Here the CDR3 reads CASSQEFLGYEQYF. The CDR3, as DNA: TGTGCCAGCAGCCAAGAGTTCCTGGGGTACGAGCAGTACTTC.

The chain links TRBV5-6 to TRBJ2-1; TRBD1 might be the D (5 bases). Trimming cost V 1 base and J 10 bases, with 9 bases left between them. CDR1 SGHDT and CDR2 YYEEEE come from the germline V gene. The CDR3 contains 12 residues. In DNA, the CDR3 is TGTGCCAGCAGCTTGTTAGACAGCGAGCAGTTCTTC. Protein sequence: CASSLLDSEQFF.

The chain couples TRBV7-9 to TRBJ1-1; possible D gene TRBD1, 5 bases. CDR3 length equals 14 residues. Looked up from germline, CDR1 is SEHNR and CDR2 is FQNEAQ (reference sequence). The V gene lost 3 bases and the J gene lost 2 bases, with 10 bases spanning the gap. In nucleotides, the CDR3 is TGTGCCAGCAGCTTGGTCAGGGCTAACACTGAAGCTTTCTTT. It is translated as CASSLVRANTEAFF.

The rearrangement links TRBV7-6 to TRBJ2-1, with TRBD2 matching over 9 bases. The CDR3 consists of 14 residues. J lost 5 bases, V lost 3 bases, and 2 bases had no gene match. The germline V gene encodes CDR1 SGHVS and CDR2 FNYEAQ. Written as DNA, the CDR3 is TGTGCCAGCAGCTTTAGCGGGGGACACAATGAGCAGTTCTTC. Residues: CASSFSGGHNEQFF. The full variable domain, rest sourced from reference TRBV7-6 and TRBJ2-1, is GAGVSQSPRYKVTKRGQDVALRCDPISGHVSLYWYRQALGQGPEFLTYFNYEAQQDKSGLPNDRFSAERPEGSISTLTIQRTEQRDSAMYRCASSFSGGHNEQFFGPGTRLTVL.

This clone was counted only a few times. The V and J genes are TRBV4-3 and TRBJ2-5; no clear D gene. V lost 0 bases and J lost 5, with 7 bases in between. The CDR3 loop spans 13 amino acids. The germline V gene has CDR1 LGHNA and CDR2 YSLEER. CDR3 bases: TGCGCCAGCAGCCAAGATGTAAGGGAGACCCAGTACTTC. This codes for CASSQDVRETQYF.

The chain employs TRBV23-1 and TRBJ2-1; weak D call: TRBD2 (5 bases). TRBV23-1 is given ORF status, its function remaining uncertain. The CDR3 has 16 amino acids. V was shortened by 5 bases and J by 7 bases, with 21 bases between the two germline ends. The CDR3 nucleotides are TGCGCCAGCAGTGCCGAGGGTGGGGAGTTGGGGAATGAGCAGTTCTTC. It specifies CASSAEGGELGNEQFF.

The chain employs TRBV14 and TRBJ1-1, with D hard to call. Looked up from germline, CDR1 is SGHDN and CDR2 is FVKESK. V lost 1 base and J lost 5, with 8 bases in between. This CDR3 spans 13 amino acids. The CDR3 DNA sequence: TGTGCCAGCAGCCAAGCGAGGTATACTGAAGCTTTCTTT. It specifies CASSQARYTEAFF.

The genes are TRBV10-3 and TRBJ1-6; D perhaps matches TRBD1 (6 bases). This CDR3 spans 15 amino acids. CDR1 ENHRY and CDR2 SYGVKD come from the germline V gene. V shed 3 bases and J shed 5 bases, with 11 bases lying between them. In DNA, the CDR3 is TGTGCCATCAGTGACCAGGGGTTTGATAATTCACCCCTCCACTTT. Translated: CAISDQGFDNSPLHF.

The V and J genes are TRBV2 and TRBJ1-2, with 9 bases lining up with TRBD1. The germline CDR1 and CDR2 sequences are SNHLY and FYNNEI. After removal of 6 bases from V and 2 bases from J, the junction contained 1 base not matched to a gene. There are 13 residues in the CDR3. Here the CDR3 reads CASRQGANYGYTF. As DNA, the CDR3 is TGTGCCAGCAGACAGGGGGCAAACTATGGCTACACCTTC.

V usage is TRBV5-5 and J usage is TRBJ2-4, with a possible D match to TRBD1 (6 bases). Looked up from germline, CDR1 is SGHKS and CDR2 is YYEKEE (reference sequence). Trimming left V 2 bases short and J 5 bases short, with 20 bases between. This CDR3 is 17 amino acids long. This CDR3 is CASSLFGGRGSQNIQYF. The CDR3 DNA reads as TGTGCCAGCAGCTTATTCGGCGGCAGGGGAAGCCAAAACATTCAGTACTTC.

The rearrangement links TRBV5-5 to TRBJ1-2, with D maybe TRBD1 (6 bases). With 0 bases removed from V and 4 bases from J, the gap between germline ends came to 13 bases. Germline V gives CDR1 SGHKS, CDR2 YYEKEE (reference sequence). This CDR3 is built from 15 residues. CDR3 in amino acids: CASSLVAGAGYGYTF. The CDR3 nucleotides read TGTGCCAGCAGCTTGGTGGCGGGGGCGGGCTATGGCTACACCTTC.

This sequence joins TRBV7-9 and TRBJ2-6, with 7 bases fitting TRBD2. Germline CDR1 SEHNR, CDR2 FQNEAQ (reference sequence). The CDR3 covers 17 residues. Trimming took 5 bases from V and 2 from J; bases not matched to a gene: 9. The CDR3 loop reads CASSPGGDLPGANVLTF. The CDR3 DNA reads TGTGCCAGCAGCCCTGGGGGGGATTTACCTGGGGCCAACGTCCTGACTTTC.

This CDR3 reads CASSLLGFDHGELFF. CDR3 nucleotide sequence: TGTGCCAGCAGTTTATTAGGCTTCGACCACGGGGAGCTGTTTTTT. The chain employs TRBV28 and TRBJ2-2, with unresolved D. The CDR3 runs to 15 residues. CDR1 is MDHEN, CDR2 SYDVKM, per germline. Trimming took 1 base from V and 7 from J, leaving 13 bases between them.

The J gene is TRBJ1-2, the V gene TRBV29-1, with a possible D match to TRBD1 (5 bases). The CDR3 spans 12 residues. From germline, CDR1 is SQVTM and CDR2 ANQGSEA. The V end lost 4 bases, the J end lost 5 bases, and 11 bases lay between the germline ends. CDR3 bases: TGCAGCGTTGTGGGAGGGGAGTATGGCTACACCTTC. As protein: CSVVGGEYGYTF.

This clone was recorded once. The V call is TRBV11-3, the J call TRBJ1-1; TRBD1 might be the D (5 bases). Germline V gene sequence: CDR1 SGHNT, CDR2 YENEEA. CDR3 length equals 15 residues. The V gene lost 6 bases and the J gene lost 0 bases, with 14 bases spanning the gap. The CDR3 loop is CASSLRGSMNTEAFF. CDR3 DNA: TGTGCCAGCAGTCTTAGGGGCAGTATGAACACTGAAGCTTTCTTT.